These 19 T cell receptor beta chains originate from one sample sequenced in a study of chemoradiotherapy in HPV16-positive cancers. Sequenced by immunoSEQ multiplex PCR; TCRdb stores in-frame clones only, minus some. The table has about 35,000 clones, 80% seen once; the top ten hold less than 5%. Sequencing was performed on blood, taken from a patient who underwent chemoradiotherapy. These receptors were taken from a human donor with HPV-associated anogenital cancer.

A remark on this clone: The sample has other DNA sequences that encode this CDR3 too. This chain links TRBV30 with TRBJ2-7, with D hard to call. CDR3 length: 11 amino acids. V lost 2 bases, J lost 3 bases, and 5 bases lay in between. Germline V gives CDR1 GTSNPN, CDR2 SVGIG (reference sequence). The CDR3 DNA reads TGTGCCTGGAGTAAAGGCTACGAGCAGTACTTC. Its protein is CAWSKGYEQYF.

CDR3 nucleotide sequence: TGTGCCTCGAACGAGAACACTGAAGCTTTCTTT. Amino acids: CASNENTEAFF. The chain joins TRBV28 to TRBJ1-1, with no clear D. The CDR3 sequence is 11 residues long. Germline lookup yields CDR1 MDHEN and CDR2 SYDVKM. V dropped 11 bases and J dropped 1 base, with 8 bases sitting between them.

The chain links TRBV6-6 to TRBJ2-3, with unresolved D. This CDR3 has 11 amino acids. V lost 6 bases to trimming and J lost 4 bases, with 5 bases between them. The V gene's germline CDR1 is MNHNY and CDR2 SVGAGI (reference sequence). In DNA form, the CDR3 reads TGTGCCAGCAGATTCTCAGATACGCAGTATTTT. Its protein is CASRFSDTQYF.

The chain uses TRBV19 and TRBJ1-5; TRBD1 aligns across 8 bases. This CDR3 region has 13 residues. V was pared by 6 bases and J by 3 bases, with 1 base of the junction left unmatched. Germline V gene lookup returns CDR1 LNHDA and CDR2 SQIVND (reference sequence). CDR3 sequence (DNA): TGTGCCAGTAGGGGACAGGTCAATCAGCCCCAGCATTTT. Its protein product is CASRGQVNQPQHF.

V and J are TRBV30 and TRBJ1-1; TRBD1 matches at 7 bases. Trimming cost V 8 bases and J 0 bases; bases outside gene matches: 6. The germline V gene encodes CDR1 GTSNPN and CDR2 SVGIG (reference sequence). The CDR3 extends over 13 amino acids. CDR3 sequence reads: CARQGGLNTEAFF. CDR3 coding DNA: TGTGCCCGGCAAGGGGGCCTGAACACTGAAGCTTTCTTT.

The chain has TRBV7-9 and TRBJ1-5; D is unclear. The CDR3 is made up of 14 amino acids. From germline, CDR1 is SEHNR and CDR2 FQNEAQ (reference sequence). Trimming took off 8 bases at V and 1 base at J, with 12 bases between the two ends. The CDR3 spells CASAGFMSNQPQHF. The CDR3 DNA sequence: TGTGCCAGCGCGGGTTTTATGAGCAATCAGCCCCAGCATTTT.

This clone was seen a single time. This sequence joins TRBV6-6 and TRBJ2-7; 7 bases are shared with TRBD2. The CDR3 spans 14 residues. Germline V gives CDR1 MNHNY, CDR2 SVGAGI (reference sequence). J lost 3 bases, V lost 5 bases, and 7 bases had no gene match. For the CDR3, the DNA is TGTGCCAGCAGTGCGCTCCCGGGGGGCTACGAGCAGTACTTC. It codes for CASSALPGGYEQYF.

The CDR3 loop is CAISEFGTVYGYTF. CDR3 DNA sequence: TGTGCCATCAGTGAGTTCGGGACAGTCTATGGCTACACCTTC. The J gene is TRBJ1-2, the V gene TRBV10-3; 7 nucleotides align to TRBD1. The CDR3 has 14 amino acids. Germline V gene sequence: CDR1 ENHRY, CDR2 SYGVKD. Trimming cost V 1 base and J 4 bases; bases outside gene matches: 3.

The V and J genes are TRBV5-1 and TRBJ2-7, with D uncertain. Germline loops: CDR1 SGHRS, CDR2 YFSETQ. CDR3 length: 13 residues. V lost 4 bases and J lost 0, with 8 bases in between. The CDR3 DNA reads TGCGCCAGCAGCGGGTTATCCTCCTACGAGCAGTACTTC. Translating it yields CASSGLSSYEQYF.

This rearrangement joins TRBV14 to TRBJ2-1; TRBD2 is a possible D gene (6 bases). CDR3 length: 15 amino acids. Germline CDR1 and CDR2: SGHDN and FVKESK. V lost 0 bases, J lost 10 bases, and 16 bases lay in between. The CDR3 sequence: CASSQDPAGWGEQFF. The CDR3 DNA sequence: TGTGCCAGCAGCCAAGATCCGGCGGGGTGGGGGGAGCAGTTCTTC.

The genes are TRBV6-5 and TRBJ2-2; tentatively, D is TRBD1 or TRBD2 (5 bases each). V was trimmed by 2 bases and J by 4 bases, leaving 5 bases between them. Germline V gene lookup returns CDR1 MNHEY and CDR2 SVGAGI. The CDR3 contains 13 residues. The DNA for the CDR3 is TGTGCCAGCAGTTACGGGGGCACCGGGGAGCTGTTTTTT. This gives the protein CASSYGGTGELFF.

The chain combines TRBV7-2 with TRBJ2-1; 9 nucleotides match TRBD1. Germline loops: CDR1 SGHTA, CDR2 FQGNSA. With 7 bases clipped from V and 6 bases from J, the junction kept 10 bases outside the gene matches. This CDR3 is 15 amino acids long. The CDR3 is CASTFTGTGTNEQFF. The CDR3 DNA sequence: TGTGCCAGCACCTTCACCGGGACAGGGACCAATGAGCAGTTCTTC.

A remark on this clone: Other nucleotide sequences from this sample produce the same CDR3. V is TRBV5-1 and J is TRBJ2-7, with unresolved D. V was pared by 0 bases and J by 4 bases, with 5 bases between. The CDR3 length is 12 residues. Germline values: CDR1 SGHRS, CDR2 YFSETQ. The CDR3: CASSLEGYEQYF. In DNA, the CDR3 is TGCGCCAGCAGCTTGGAGGGTTACGAGCAGTACTTC.

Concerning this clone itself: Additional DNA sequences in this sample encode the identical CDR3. CDR3 nucleotide sequence: TGTGCCAGCAGCTTAGATCCAGCATACTCCTACGAGCAGTACTTC. Translating gives CASSLDPAYSYEQYF. The rearrangement uses TRBV7-9 and TRBJ2-7; D remains ambiguous. Germline assignment: CDR1 SEHNR and CDR2 FQNEAQ (reference sequence). Trimming cost V 1 base and J 0 bases, with 10 bases left between them. The CDR3 contains 15 residues.

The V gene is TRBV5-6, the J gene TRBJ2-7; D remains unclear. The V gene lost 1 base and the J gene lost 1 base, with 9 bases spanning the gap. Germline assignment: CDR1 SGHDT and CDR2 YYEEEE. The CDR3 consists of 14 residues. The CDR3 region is CASSLRTRSYEQYF. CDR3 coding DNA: TGTGCCAGCAGCTTGCGGACGCGGTCCTACGAGCAGTACTTC.

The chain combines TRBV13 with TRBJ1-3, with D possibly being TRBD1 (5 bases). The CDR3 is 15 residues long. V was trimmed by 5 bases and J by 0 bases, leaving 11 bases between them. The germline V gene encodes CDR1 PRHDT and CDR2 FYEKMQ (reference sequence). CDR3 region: CASSPGQTSGNTIYF. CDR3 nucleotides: TGTGCCAGCAGCCCTGGACAAACCTCTGGAAACACCATATATTTT.

CDR3 amino acids: CASSQEFWASGNTIYF. The DNA for the CDR3 is TGTGCCAGCAGCCAAGAGTTTTGGGCTTCGGGAAACACCATATATTTT. The J gene is TRBJ1-3, the V gene TRBV14; D unclear. Germline V gives CDR1 SGHDN, CDR2 FVKESK. The CDR3 has 16 amino acids. Deletions cut 0 bases from V and 4 bases from J, with 13 bases between.

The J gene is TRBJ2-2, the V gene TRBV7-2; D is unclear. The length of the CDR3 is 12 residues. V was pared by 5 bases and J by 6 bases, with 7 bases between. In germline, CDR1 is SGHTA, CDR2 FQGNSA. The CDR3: CASSPMPGELFF. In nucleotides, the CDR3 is TGTGCCAGCAGCCCTATGCCCGGGGAGCTGTTTTTT.

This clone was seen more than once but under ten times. CDR3 loop: CASGQAYEQYF. In DNA form, the CDR3 reads TGTGCCAGTGGGCAGGCCTACGAGCAGTACTTC. V usage is TRBV6-1 and J usage is TRBJ2-7; D gene unclear. Germline V gene sequence: CDR1 MNHNS, CDR2 SASEGT. This CDR3 spans 11 amino acids. Trimming pared 9 bases from V and 2 bases from J, leaving 8 bases between.